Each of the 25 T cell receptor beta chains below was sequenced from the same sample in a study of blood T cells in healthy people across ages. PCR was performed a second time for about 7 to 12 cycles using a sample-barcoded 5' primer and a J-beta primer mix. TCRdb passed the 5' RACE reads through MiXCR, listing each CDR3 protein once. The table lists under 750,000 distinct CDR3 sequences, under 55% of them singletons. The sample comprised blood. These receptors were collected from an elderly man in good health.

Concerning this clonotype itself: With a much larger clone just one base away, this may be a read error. CDR3 DNA sequence: TGTGCCAGCAGTCCCCCCGGGGACAAGTACAATGAGCAGTTCTTC. It yields the protein CASSPPGDKYNEQFF. The V and J genes are TRBV6-5 and TRBJ2-1; D perhaps matches TRBD1 (6 bases). The germline CDR1 and CDR2 sequences are MNHEY and SVGAGI. Between the trimmed V and J ends, which lost 5 bases and 4 bases, there was a span of 15 bases. The CDR3 consists of 15 residues.

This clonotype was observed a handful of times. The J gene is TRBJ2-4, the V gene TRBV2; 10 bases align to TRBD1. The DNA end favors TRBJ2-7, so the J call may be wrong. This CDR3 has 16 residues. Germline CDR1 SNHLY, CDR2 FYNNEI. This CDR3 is CASRIPGTGDSYEQYF. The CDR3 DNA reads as TGTGCCAGTAGGATACCGGGGACAGGGGACTCCTACGAGCAGTACTTC.

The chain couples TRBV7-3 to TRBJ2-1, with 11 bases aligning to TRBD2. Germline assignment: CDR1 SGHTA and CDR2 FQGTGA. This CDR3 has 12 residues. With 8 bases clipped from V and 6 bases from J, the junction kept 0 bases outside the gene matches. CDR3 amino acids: CASGLAGNEQFF. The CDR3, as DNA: TGTGCCAGCGGACTAGCGGGCAATGAGCAGTTCTTC.

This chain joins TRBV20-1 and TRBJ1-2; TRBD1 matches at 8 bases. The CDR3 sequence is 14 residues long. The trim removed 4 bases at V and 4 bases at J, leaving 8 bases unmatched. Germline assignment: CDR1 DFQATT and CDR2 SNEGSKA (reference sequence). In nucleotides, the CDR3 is TGCAGTGCTAAAAGACAGGGGATCGGCTATGGCTACACCTTC. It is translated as CSAKRQGIGYGYTF.

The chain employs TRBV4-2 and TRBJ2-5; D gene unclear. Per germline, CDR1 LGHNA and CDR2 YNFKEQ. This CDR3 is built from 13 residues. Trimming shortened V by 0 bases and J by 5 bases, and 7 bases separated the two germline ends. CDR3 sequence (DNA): TGTGCCAGCAGCCAAGATGGGCGGGAGACCCAGTACTTC. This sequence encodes CASSQDGRETQYF.

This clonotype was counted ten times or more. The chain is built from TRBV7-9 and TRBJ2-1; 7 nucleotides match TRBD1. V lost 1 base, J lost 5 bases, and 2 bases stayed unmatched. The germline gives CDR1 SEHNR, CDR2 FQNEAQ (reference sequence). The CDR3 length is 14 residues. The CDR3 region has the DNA TGTGCCAGCAGCTTAGACGGGACAGACAATGAGCAGTTCTTC. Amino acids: CASSLDGTDNEQFF.

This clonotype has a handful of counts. The CDR3 DNA follows: TGCAGTGCTAGTACACGTCGGGGCAATCAGCCCCAGCATTTT. It translates to CSASTRRGNQPQHF. The chain links TRBV20-1 to TRBJ1-5; no definite D call. The V gene's germline CDR1 is DFQATT and CDR2 SNEGSKA (reference sequence). This CDR3 is 14 amino acids long. The V gene lost 3 bases and the J gene lost 2 bases, with 11 bases spanning the gap.

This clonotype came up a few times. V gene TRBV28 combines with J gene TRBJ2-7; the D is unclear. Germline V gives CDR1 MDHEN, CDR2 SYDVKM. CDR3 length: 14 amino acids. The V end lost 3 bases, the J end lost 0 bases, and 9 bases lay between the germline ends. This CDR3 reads CASSFSRISYEQYF. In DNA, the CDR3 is TGTGCCAGCAGTTTCTCCAGGATCTCCTACGAGCAGTACTTC.

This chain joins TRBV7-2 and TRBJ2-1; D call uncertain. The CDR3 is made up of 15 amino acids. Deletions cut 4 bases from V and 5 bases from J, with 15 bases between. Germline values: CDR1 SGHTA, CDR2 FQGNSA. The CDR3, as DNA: TGTGCCAGCAGCTCTTCGGCTGGCAGCCACAATGAGCAGTTCTTC. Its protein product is CASSSSAGSHNEQFF.

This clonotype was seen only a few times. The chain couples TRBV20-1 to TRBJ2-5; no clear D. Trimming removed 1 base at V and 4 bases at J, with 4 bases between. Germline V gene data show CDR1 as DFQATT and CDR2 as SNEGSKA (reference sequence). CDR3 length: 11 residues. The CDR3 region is CSARVGETQYF. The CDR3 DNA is TGCAGTGCTAGAGTAGGAGAGACCCAGTACTTC.

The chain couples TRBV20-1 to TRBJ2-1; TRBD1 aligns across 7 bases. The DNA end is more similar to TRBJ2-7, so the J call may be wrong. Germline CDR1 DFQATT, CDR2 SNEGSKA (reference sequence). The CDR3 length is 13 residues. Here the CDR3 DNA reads TGCAGTGCTGACCGGGACAGTTTTTACGAGCAGTACTTC. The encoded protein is CSADRDSFYEQYF.

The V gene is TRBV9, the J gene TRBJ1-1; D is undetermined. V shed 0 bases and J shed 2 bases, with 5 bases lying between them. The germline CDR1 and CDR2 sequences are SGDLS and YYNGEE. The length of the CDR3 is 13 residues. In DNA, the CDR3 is TGTGCCAGCAGCGTAGGTGCAAACACTGAAGCTTTCTTT. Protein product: CASSVGANTEAFF.

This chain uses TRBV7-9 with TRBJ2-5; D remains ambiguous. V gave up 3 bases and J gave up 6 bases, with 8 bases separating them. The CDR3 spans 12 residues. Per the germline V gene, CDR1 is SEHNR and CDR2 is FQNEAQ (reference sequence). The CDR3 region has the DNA TGTGCCAGCAGCTTCGTGGTCCAGACCCAGTACTTC. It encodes CASSFVVQTQYF.

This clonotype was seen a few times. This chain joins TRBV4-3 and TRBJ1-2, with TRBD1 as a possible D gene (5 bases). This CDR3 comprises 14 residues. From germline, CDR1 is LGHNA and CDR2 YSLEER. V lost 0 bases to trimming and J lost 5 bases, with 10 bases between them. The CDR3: CASSQEAGRYGYTF. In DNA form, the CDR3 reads TGCGCCAGCAGCCAAGAAGCAGGGCGGTATGGCTACACCTTC.

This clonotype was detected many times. In DNA, the CDR3 is TGTGCCAGCAGCTCTCGTTTAGAGACCCAGTACTTC. Encoded protein: CASSSRLETQYF. The chain is built from TRBV6-6 and TRBJ2-5; D not certain. This CDR3 is built from 12 residues. Deletions cut 6 bases from V and 4 bases from J, with 9 bases between. CDR1 and CDR2 from the germline V gene are MNHNY and SVGAGI (reference sequence).

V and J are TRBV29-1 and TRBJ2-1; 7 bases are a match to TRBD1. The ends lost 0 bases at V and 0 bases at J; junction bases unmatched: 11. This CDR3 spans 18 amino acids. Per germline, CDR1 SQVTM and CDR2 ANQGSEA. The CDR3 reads CSVEDGGQPTPSYNEQFF. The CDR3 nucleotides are TGCAGCGTTGAAGATGGGGGACAGCCCACACCCTCCTACAATGAGCAGTTCTTC.

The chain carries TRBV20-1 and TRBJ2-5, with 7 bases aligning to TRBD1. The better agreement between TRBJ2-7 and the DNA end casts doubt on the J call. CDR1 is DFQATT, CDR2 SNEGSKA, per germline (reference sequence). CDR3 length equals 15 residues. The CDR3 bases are TGCAGTGCTACAGAGAGGGGGCCAGGGGAAGGCGAGCAGTACTTC. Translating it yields CSATERGPGEGEQYF.

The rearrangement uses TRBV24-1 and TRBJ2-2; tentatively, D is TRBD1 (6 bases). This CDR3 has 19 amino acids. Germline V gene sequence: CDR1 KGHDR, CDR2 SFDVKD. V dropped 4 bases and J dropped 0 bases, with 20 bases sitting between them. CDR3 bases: TGTGCCACCAGTGACCCTTTAGGTTCAGGACAGTCGAACACCGGGGAGCTGTTTTTT. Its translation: CATSDPLGSGQSNTGELFF.

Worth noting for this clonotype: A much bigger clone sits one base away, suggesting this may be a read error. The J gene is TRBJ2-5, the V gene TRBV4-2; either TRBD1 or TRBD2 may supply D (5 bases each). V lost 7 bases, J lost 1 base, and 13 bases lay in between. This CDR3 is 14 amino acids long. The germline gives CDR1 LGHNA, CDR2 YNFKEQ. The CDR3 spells CASISTGGQETQYF. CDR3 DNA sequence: TGTGCCAGCATCTCAACTGGGGGCCAAGAGACCCAGTACTTC.

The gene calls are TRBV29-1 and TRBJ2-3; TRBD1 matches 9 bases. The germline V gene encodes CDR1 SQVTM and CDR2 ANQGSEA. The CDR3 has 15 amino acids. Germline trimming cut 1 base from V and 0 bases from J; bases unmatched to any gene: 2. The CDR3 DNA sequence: TGCAGCGTTGAAGTGGACAGGGGAAGCACAGATACGCAGTATTTT. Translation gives CSVEVDRGSTDTQYF.

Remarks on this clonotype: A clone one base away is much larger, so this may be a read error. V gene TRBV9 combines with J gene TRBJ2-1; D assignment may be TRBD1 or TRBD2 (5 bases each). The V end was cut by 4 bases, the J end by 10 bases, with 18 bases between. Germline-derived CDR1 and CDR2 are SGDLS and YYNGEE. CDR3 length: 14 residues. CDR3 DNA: TGTGCCAGCAGCCCCCGGGACCGCTTCTACGAGCAGTTCTTC. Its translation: CASSPRDRFYEQFF.

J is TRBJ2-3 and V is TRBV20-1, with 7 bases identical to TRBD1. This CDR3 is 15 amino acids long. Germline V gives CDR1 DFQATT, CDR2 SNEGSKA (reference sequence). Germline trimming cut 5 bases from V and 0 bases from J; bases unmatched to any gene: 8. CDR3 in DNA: TGCAGTGCTGCCCGGCAGACAGGGAGCACAGATACGCAGTATTTT. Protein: CSAARQTGSTDTQYF.

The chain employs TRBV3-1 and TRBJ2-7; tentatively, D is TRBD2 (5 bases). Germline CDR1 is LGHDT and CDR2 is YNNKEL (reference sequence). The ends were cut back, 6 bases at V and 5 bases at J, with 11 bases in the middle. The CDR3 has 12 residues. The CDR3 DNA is TGTGCCAGCAGTCTAGCTTCCAACGAGCAGTACTTC. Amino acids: CASSLASNEQYF.

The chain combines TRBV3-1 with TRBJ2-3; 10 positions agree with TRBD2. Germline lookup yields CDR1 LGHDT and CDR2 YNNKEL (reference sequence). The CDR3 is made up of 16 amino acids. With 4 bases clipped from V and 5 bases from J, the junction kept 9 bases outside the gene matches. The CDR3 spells CASSPSLAGGVDTQYF. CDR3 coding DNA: TGTGCCAGCAGCCCTTCCTTAGCGGGGGGTGTAGATACGCAGTATTTT.

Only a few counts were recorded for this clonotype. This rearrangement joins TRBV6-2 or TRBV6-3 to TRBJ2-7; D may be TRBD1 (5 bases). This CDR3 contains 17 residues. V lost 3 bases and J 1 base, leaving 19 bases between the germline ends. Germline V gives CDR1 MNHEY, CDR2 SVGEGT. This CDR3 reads CASSYTPYRQSSYEQYF. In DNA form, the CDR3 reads TGTGCCAGCAGTTATACGCCATATAGACAGTCGTCCTACGAGCAGTACTTC.